Sequencing of this TCR beta chain was carried out in a study of PD-L1 blockade in urothelial cancer. This clone occurred once. The antigen is not known. Findings of the study overall: Patients with below-median pretreatment blood clonality survived longer.

CDR3 length: 11 amino acids. V lost 5 bases, J lost 2 bases, and 5 bases lay in between. CDR1 and CDR2 from the germline V gene are DFQATT and SNEGSKA (reference sequence). Spiking each PCR with synthetic TCR analog templates was performed. Profiling relied on immunoSEQ multiplex PCR, and the TCRdb table lists in-frame clones only, not all of them. This sample has approximately 100,000 clones, with over 75% found just once. The specimen was PBMCs, collected around atezolizumab (anti-PD-L1) treatment. The sequence came from a man between 50 and 59 years old with urothelial cancer. This chain joins TRBV20-1 and TRBJ2-3; the D is unclear. The CDR3 spells CSAAHTDTQYF. CDR3 nucleotides: TGCAGTGCTGCGCACACAGATACGCAGTATTTT.